There are a few counts of the clone carrying this TCR beta chain. Its cognate antigen is unknown. V trimming: 6 bases; J trimming: 1 base; junction bases outside the gene matches: 15. The CDR3 totals 18 residues. The data stem from a study of response to subunit inactivated influenza vaccine. The study's findings and limits: There was a suggestion from the authors that each seasonal influenza vaccination recruits few new T cells.

TCRdb independently ran MiXCR on the RT-PCR reads; one entry per CDR3 protein. The data show 700,000 to 900,000 distinct CDR3 sequences, less than 25% seen once. The clonotype was recovered from a man aged 45-60 years who received an inactivated influenza vaccine. V usage is TRBV12-3 or TRBV12-4 and J usage is TRBJ2-1, with 7 bases lining up with TRBD2. This specimen was PBMCs from blood, taken 5 days after vaccination. The CDR3 spells CASRPGLVPPRSYNEQFF. CDR3 DNA: TGTGCCAGCAGGCCCGGACTAGTCCCGCCCCGGTCCTACAATGAGCAGTTCTTC.